These T cell receptor beta chains were read from a single sample in a study of blood T cell repertoires in COVID-19. Method: immunoSEQ multiplex PCR; TCRdb's copy keeps in-frame clones and lacks some. The sample shows over 200,000 clones, under 90% of them seen only once. The specimen was peripheral blood. All receptors derive from a man aged 55 to 69 who had recovered from COVID-19. CDR3s include the opening cysteine and the closing phenylalanine or tryptophan. Fields, in order: J gene, CDR3 length, clone size, V gene, D gene, CDR3 DNA, CDR3 protein. The D gene is left open where the match is weak. Not all rows give a size; the values are once, few, many and, for expanded clones, a class.

J gene: TRBJ2-7
CDR3 length: 15
clone size: once
V gene: TRBV28
D gene: TRBD1
CDR3 DNA: TGTGCCAGCAGAAAAACGGGACAGGGGGACTACGAGCAGTACTTC
CDR3 protein: CASRKTGQGDYEQYF

J gene: TRBJ2-3
CDR3 length: 19
clone size: .
V gene: TRBV10-3
D gene: TRBD2
CDR3 DNA: TGTGCCATCAGTGAGTCAATTAGCGGGGCTTATCCTAGCACAGATACGCAGTATTTT
CDR3 protein: CAISESISGAYPSTDTQYF

J gene: TRBJ2-1
CDR3 length: 18
clone size: .
V gene: TRBV5-1
D gene: TRBD2
CDR3 DNA: TGCGCCAGCAGCGCAGGAATAAGGACTAGCGGAAACTACAATGAGCAGTTCTTC
CDR3 protein: CASSAGIRTSGNYNEQFF

J gene: TRBJ2-1
CDR3 length: 18
clone size: .
V gene: TRBV2
D gene: TRBD2
CDR3 DNA: TGTGCCAGCAGTGGAACCGGGACTAGCGGGAGCTCCTACAATGAGCAGTTCTTC
CDR3 protein: CASSGTGTSGSSYNEQFF

J gene: TRBJ2-5
CDR3 length: 15
clone size: .
V gene: TRBV10-3
D gene: .
CDR3 DNA: TGTGCCATCAGTGAGGACCGGACAGCCAAGGCGACCCAGTACTTC
CDR3 protein: CAISEDRTAKATQYF

J gene: TRBJ2-3
CDR3 length: 12
clone size: .
V gene: TRBV30
D gene: .
CDR3 DNA: TGTGCCTGGAGTGGGCCCCCGGATACGCAGTATTTT
CDR3 protein: CAWSGPPDTQYF

J gene: TRBJ2-2
CDR3 length: 17
clone size: few
V gene: TRBV19
D gene: TRBD1
CDR3 DNA: TGTGCCAGTAGTATGCCCAGGACAGGGGGAAGCACCGGGGAGCTGTTTTTT
CDR3 protein: CASSMPRTGGSTGELFF

J gene: TRBJ2-7
CDR3 length: 11
clone size: .
V gene: TRBV29-1
D gene: .
CDR3 DNA: TGCAGCGTTTGGCATACGAATTGGTTGTACTTC
CDR3 protein: CSVWHTNWLYF

J gene: TRBJ1-2
CDR3 length: 16
clone size: .
V gene: TRBV5-4
D gene: TRBD1
CDR3 DNA: TGTGCCAGCAGCGGGGAGCGACAGGGTTTTAACTATGGCTACACCTTC
CDR3 protein: CASSGERQGFNYGYTF

J gene: TRBJ2-7
CDR3 length: 14
clone size: .
V gene: TRBV7-2
D gene: .
CDR3 DNA: TGTGCCAGCAGCTTAGGAAGTCTCCTATGGGAGCAGTACTTC
CDR3 protein: CASSLGSLLWEQYF

J gene: TRBJ2-2
CDR3 length: 15
clone size: .
V gene: TRBV7-2
D gene: .
CDR3 DNA: TGTGCCAGCAGCCCTGTATGGCCCCCATCCGGGGAGCTGTTTTTT
CDR3 protein: CASSPVWPPSGELFF

J gene: TRBJ1-2
CDR3 length: 15
clone size: .
V gene: TRBV18
D gene: .
CDR3 DNA: TGTGCCAGCTCGCCTCCAGGGCCCCGGGACTATGGCTACACCTTC
CDR3 protein: CASSPPGPRDYGYTF

J gene: TRBJ1-3
CDR3 length: 18
clone size: few
V gene: TRBV9
D gene: .
CDR3 DNA: TGTGCCAGCAGCGTAGGTCAAAGGACAGCCAGCTCTGGAAACACCATATATTTT
CDR3 protein: CASSVGQRTASSGNTIYF

J gene: TRBJ2-3
CDR3 length: 16
clone size: .
V gene: TRBV5-1
D gene: TRBD1
CDR3 DNA: TGCGCCAGCAGCAGCCGACAGGGGGGGCCTACAGATACGCAGTATTTT
CDR3 protein: CASSSRQGGPTDTQYF

J gene: TRBJ1-1
CDR3 length: 14
clone size: .
V gene: TRBV19
D gene: .
CDR3 DNA: TGTGCCAGTAGTCCCCAGGGTGGGAACACTGAAGCTTTCTTT
CDR3 protein: CASSPQGGNTEAFF

J gene: TRBJ1-5
CDR3 length: 16
clone size: .
V gene: TRBV28
D gene: TRBD1
CDR3 DNA: TGTGCCAGCAGTTTTCCGGGACAGTATAGCAATCAGCCCCAGCATTTT
CDR3 protein: CASSFPGQYSNQPQHF

J gene: TRBJ1-5
CDR3 length: 15
clone size: .
V gene: TRBV27
D gene: .
CDR3 DNA: TGTGCCAGCAGTCTTCGCAGGGATAGCAATCAGCCCCAGCATTTT
CDR3 protein: CASSLRRDSNQPQHF

J gene: TRBJ2-7
CDR3 length: 14
clone size: .
V gene: TRBV11-3
D gene: .
CDR3 DNA: TGTGCCAGCAGCTACGGGGGACTGAACTACGAGCAGTACTTC
CDR3 protein: CASSYGGLNYEQYF

J gene: TRBJ2-7
CDR3 length: 17
clone size: .
V gene: TRBV7-9
D gene: TRBD1
CDR3 DNA: TGTGCCAGCAGCTTAGGAGGGACAGGGGGCTTCTCCTACGAGCAGTACTTC
CDR3 protein: CASSLGGTGGFSYEQYF

J gene: TRBJ2-7
CDR3 length: 14
clone size: .
V gene: TRBV15
D gene: TRBD2
CDR3 DNA: TGTGCCACCAGCAAAGTCCTAGCGGGAAACGAGCAGTACTTC
CDR3 protein: CATSKVLAGNEQYF

J gene: TRBJ1-4
CDR3 length: 15
clone size: .
V gene: TRBV5-1
D gene: .
CDR3 DNA: TGCGCCAGCAGCGCCACTACTGCAACTAATGAAAAACTGTTTTTT
CDR3 protein: CASSATTATNEKLFF

J gene: TRBJ2-7
CDR3 length: 15
clone size: .
V gene: TRBV5-5
D gene: .
CDR3 DNA: TGTGCCAGCAGCCGAAACCTAGAGCGAACCTACGAGCAGTACTTC
CDR3 protein: CASSRNLERTYEQYF

J gene: TRBJ2-1
CDR3 length: 15
clone size: .
V gene: TRBV4-1
D gene: .
CDR3 DNA: TGCGCCAGCAGCCAACAGGGGAAGGTCTGGGGGATGCAGTTCTTC
CDR3 protein: CASSQQGKVWGMQFF

J gene: TRBJ2-3
CDR3 length: 14
clone size: .
V gene: TRBV11-2
D gene: TRBD1
CDR3 DNA: TGTGCCAGCAGCGCTCGACAGGGGCCAGATACGCAGTATTTT
CDR3 protein: CASSARQGPDTQYF

J gene: TRBJ1-3
CDR3 length: 15
clone size: .
V gene: TRBV7-2
D gene: TRBD1
CDR3 DNA: TGTGCCAGCAGCTTATACAGGGGTCGTGGAAACACCATATATTTT
CDR3 protein: CASSLYRGRGNTIYF

J gene: TRBJ1-2
CDR3 length: 13
clone size: .
V gene: TRBV29-1
D gene: .
CDR3 DNA: TGCAGCGTGGCGACATACACAGCGGATGGCTACACCTTC
CDR3 protein: CSVATYTADGYTF

J gene: TRBJ2-7
CDR3 length: 13
clone size: .
V gene: TRBV12-3/TRBV12-4
D gene: .
CDR3 DNA: TGTGCCAGCAGTTTAAAGACAGCCTACGAGCAGTACTTC
CDR3 protein: CASSLKTAYEQYF

J gene: TRBJ1-2
CDR3 length: 13
clone size: few
V gene: TRBV27
D gene: TRBD1
CDR3 DNA: TGTGCCAGCAGTCCCGGGACAGTCTATGGCTACACCTTC
CDR3 protein: CASSPGTVYGYTF

J gene: TRBJ1-1
CDR3 length: 16
clone size: .
V gene: TRBV18
D gene: TRBD1
CDR3 DNA: TGTGCCAGCTCACCAATCTACGGACAGGGTGGCACTGAAGCTTTCTTT
CDR3 protein: CASSPIYGQGGTEAFF

J gene: TRBJ2-3
CDR3 length: 17
clone size: .
V gene: TRBV7-2
D gene: TRBD2
CDR3 DNA: TGTGCCAGCAGCTCTTTCGGACTAGCGGGGGGCCCCGATACGCAGTATTTT
CDR3 protein: CASSSFGLAGGPDTQYF

J gene: TRBJ1-4
CDR3 length: 17
clone size: .
V gene: TRBV28
D gene: .
CDR3 DNA: TGTGCCAGCAGCCTAGGCCAGGGTCAGGGGTATAATGAAAAACTGTTTTTT
CDR3 protein: CASSLGQGQGYNEKLFF

J gene: TRBJ2-1
CDR3 length: 15
clone size: .
V gene: TRBV7-2
D gene: TRBD2
CDR3 DNA: TGTGCCAGCAGCTTAGGGCGGGAGGGCTACAATGAGCAGTTCTTC
CDR3 protein: CASSLGREGYNEQFF

J gene: TRBJ2-3
CDR3 length: 15
clone size: .
V gene: TRBV5-1
D gene: .
CDR3 DNA: TGCGCCAGCAGGGTGACTGGGTCAAGCACAGATACGCAGTATTTT
CDR3 protein: CASRVTGSSTDTQYF

J gene: TRBJ2-7
CDR3 length: 16
clone size: .
V gene: TRBV30
D gene: TRBD2
CDR3 DNA: TGTGCCTTTGCACCTAGCGGGAGAGGATCCCACTACGAGCAGTACTTC
CDR3 protein: CAFAPSGRGSHYEQYF

J gene: TRBJ2-1
CDR3 length: 14
clone size: .
V gene: TRBV11-2
D gene: TRBD2
CDR3 DNA: TGTGCCAGCAGCTCGGGACTAGCCCACAATGAGCAGTTCTTC
CDR3 protein: CASSSGLAHNEQFF

J gene: TRBJ2-2
CDR3 length: 14
clone size: few
V gene: TRBV6-5
D gene: TRBD2
CDR3 DNA: TGTGCCAGCAACTCTAGGACTAGTCGCCGGGAGCTGTTTTTT
CDR3 protein: CASNSRTSRRELFF

J gene: TRBJ2-5
CDR3 length: 17
clone size: .
V gene: TRBV7-2
D gene: TRBD1
CDR3 DNA: TGTGCCAGCAGCTTAATGGTCGGGGACAGGCTGAATTTTGGCCAGTACTTC
CDR3 protein: CASSLMVGDRLNFGQYF

J gene: TRBJ2-1
CDR3 length: 17
clone size: .
V gene: TRBV3-1/TRBV3-2
D gene: .
CDR3 DNA: TGTGCCAGCAGCCATTTAGCTTCCTTAATTTCCTACAATGAGCAGTTCTTC
CDR3 protein: CASSHLASLISYNEQFF

J gene: TRBJ2-7
CDR3 length: 14
clone size: .
V gene: TRBV19
D gene: TRBD1
CDR3 DNA: TGTGCCAGTAGTCCCGGACAGGATTTCTACGAGCAGTACTTC
CDR3 protein: CASSPGQDFYEQYF

J gene: TRBJ1-1
CDR3 length: 17
clone size: .
V gene: TRBV14
D gene: TRBD1
CDR3 DNA: TGTGCCAGCAGCCAAGGCGGGACAGGGGGCTTGTTGGCTGAAGCTTTCTTT
CDR3 protein: CASSQGGTGGLLAEAFF

J gene: TRBJ2-7
CDR3 length: 14
clone size: .
V gene: TRBV18
D gene: TRBD1
CDR3 DNA: TGTGCCAGCTTTGATCCGGGACAGTCCTACGAGCAGTACTTC
CDR3 protein: CASFDPGQSYEQYF

J gene: TRBJ2-5
CDR3 length: 13
clone size: .
V gene: TRBV21-1
D gene: .
CDR3 DNA: TGTGCCAGCAGCAAACGGTCCCAAGAGACCCAGTACTTC
CDR3 protein: CASSKRSQETQYF

J gene: TRBJ2-3
CDR3 length: 15
clone size: .
V gene: TRBV24-1
D gene: .
CDR3 DNA: TGTGCCACCAGTGATTTGGGACTATCCCCCGGTACGCAGTATTTT
CDR3 protein: CATSDLGLSPGTQYF

J gene: TRBJ2-2
CDR3 length: 16
clone size: .
V gene: TRBV7-8
D gene: .
CDR3 DNA: TGTGCCAGCAGCCGACTTGACAGATCGAACACCGGGGAGCTGTTTTTT
CDR3 protein: CASSRLDRSNTGELFF

J gene: TRBJ2-5
CDR3 length: 14
clone size: .
V gene: TRBV2
D gene: .
CDR3 DNA: TGTGCCAGCGGGGGCTTCGGCAGACAAGAGACCCAGTACTTC
CDR3 protein: CASGGFGRQETQYF

J gene: TRBJ1-1
CDR3 length: 11
clone size: .
V gene: TRBV29-1
D gene: .
CDR3 DNA: TGCAGCGTCAATGAAGCGGGACACCCTATCTTT
CDR3 protein: CSVNEAGHPIF

J gene: TRBJ2-7
CDR3 length: 15
clone size: once
V gene: TRBV6-5
D gene: TRBD2
CDR3 DNA: TGTGCCAGCAGGCTTTATAGCGGGAGTGCCTACGAGCAGTACTTC
CDR3 protein: CASRLYSGSAYEQYF

J gene: TRBJ2-7
CDR3 length: 16
clone size: .
V gene: TRBV30
D gene: TRBD1
CDR3 DNA: TGTGCCTGGATCTCCGCCGGGACAGGGGCTATCTACGAGCAGTACTTC
CDR3 protein: CAWISAGTGAIYEQYF

J gene: TRBJ1-6
CDR3 length: 13
clone size: .
V gene: TRBV28
D gene: .
CDR3 DNA: TGTGCCACCCTTCAAGATGGGCATTCACCCCTCCACTTT
CDR3 protein: CATLQDGHSPLHF

J gene: TRBJ2-7
CDR3 length: 13
clone size: once
V gene: TRBV19
D gene: .
CDR3 DNA: TGTGCCAGTAGTATCTCCCGCAGCTACGAGCAGTACTTC
CDR3 protein: CASSISRSYEQYF

J gene: TRBJ1-3
CDR3 length: 17
clone size: .
V gene: TRBV9
D gene: TRBD1
CDR3 DNA: TGTGCCAGCAGCGTAGATCAGGGGGTTGGATCTGGAAACACCATATATTTT
CDR3 protein: CASSVDQGVGSGNTIYF

J gene: TRBJ1-1
CDR3 length: 15
clone size: .
V gene: TRBV5-4
D gene: .
CDR3 DNA: TGTGCCAGCAGCTTGGGGGCGGGGATGAACACTGAAGCTTTCTTT
CDR3 protein: CASSLGAGMNTEAFF

J gene: TRBJ1-5
CDR3 length: 16
clone size: .
V gene: TRBV7-3
D gene: .
CDR3 DNA: TGTGCCAGCAGTCAAAAGTGGGGGCAGGGCAATCAGCCCCAGCATTTT
CDR3 protein: CASSQKWGQGNQPQHF

J gene: TRBJ2-2
CDR3 length: 18
clone size: .
V gene: TRBV6-6
D gene: .
CDR3 DNA: TGTGCCAGCAGTCCGTTGAAGATAGCGCTAACGAACACCGGGGAGCTGTTTTTT
CDR3 protein: CASSPLKIALTNTGELFF

J gene: TRBJ2-2
CDR3 length: 16
clone size: .
V gene: TRBV7-3
D gene: .
CDR3 DNA: TGTGCCAGCAGCCGAACTGACAGCTCGAACACCGGGGAGCTGTTTTTT
CDR3 protein: CASSRTDSSNTGELFF

J gene: TRBJ2-7
CDR3 length: 14
clone size: .
V gene: TRBV7-8
D gene: .
CDR3 DNA: TGTGCCAGCAGCTTTACCTTTAGCTCCTACGAGCAGTACTTC
CDR3 protein: CASSFTFSSYEQYF

J gene: TRBJ2-1
CDR3 length: 15
clone size: .
V gene: TRBV4-3
D gene: TRBD2
CDR3 DNA: TGCGCCAGCAGCCAAGTCGGTAGCGGGAGGAATGAGCAGTTCTTC
CDR3 protein: CASSQVGSGRNEQFF

J gene: TRBJ2-1
CDR3 length: 17
clone size: .
V gene: TRBV5-1
D gene: .
CDR3 DNA: TGCGCCAGCAGCTTGGAAATAAGGAGATCATCCTACAATGAGCAGTTCTTC
CDR3 protein: CASSLEIRRSSYNEQFF

J gene: TRBJ2-2
CDR3 length: 19
clone size: .
V gene: TRBV4-2
D gene: TRBD2
CDR3 DNA: TGTGCCAGCAGCCAAGCCCGGACTAGCGGGAACCTCAACACCGGGGAGCTGTTTTTT
CDR3 protein: CASSQARTSGNLNTGELFF